The 18 T cell receptor beta chains below come from one sample, sequenced in a study of OX40 agonist ivuxolimab in advanced cancers. Some clones are missing from TCRdb's copy, which holds only in-frame ones; the method was immunoSEQ multiplex PCR. The sample has tens of thousands of clones; 65% to 85% are singletons. The sample here was CD4+ or CD8+ T cells sorted from blood, taken in a trial of the OX40 agonist ivuxolimab. These receptors were collected from an adult with an advanced solid tumor such as melanoma, head and neck, liver or kidney cancer.

The chain joins TRBV27 to TRBJ2-1; weak D call: TRBD1 (5 bases). The V gene's germline CDR1 is MNHEY and CDR2 SMNVEV (reference sequence). V gave up 0 bases and J gave up 7 bases, with 7 bases separating them. This CDR3 has 13 amino acids. The CDR3 is CASSLSHRNEQFF. CDR3 nucleotide sequence: TGTGCCAGCAGTTTATCCCACAGGAATGAGCAGTTCTTC.

The chain uses TRBV7-9 and TRBJ2-5; 7 nucleotides align to TRBD1. This CDR3 region has 14 residues. J gave up 3 bases and V 3 bases, and 4 bases lay outside the gene matches. CDR1 SEHNR and CDR2 FQNEAQ come from the germline V gene (reference sequence). The DNA of the CDR3 is TGTGCCAGCAGCTTTCCGGACAGGAAAGAGACCCAGTACTTC. It is translated as CASSFPDRKETQYF.

The rearrangement links TRBV2 to TRBJ1-2, with TRBD1 identical over 7 bases. Losses at the gene ends were 6 bases for V and 5 bases for J; bases not matched to a gene: 3. The germline V gene encodes CDR1 SNHLY and CDR2 FYNNEI. The CDR3 contains 12 residues. CDR3 bases: TGTGCCAGCAGGACAGGGTATTATGGCTACACCTTC. It codes for CASRTGYYGYTF.

The chain carries TRBV7-2 and TRBJ2-2; 9 bases fit TRBD2. CDR3 size: 18 residues. V gave up 5 bases and J gave up 1 base; unmatched junction bases: 11. The germline V gene encodes CDR1 SGHTA and CDR2 FQGNSA. CDR3 nucleotides: TGTGCCAGCAGCCCATGGATAGCGGGGGAAGTGAACACCGGGGAGCTGTTTTTT. Residues: CASSPWIAGEVNTGELFF.

The chain carries TRBV1 and TRBJ2-5; the D call in the table, TRBD2, was not verified against the DNA. TRBV1 is listed as a pseudogene. The length of the CDR3 is 20 residues. DNA for the CDR3: TGCACCAGCAGCCAAGAGGGTCCGGGACTAGCGGGAGGGCCACGAGAGACCCAGTACTTC. The encoded protein is CTSSQEGPGLAGGPRETQYF.

V usage is TRBV9 and J usage is TRBJ2-7; possible D gene TRBD1, 5 bases. The V and J ends lost 3 bases and 4 bases respectively, with 14 bases between them. Germline loops: CDR1 SGDLS, CDR2 YYNGEE. This CDR3 region has 14 residues. CDR3 bases: TGTGCCAGCAGCGCAGGACACCGGGTGTACGAGCAGTACTTC. Its protein product is CASSAGHRVYEQYF.

V is TRBV21-1 and J is TRBJ1-3; the tabulated D call, TRBD1, remains unverified against the DNA. TRBV21-1 is a known pseudogene. The CDR3 sequence is 17 residues long. The CDR3 DNA reads TGTGCCAGCAGCGCCCACCCAGGGGGCCCCTCTGGAAACACCATATATTTT. Amino acids: CASSAHPGGPSGNTIYF.

V gene TRBV4-1 combines with J gene TRBJ1-1; 7 positions match TRBD1. The J segment lost 5 bases and the V segment lost 0 bases, leaving 3 bases of the junction unmatched. Germline V gives CDR1 MGHRA, CDR2 YSYEKL. This CDR3 contains 14 residues. The CDR3 DNA is TGCGCCAGCAGCCAAGATGGGGGACAGACTGAAGCTTTCTTT. It yields the protein CASSQDGGQTEAFF.

The V call is TRBV7-9, the J call TRBJ2-1; TRBD1 is a possible D gene (6 bases). This CDR3 has 15 amino acids. With 5 bases removed from V and 9 bases from J, the gap between germline ends came to 20 bases. Germline assignment: CDR1 SEHNR and CDR2 FQNEAQ (reference sequence). CDR3 coding DNA: TGTGCCAGCAGCCGACACGCCAGAGGGGGTGGTGAGCAGTTCTTC. Translating gives CASSRHARGGGEQFF.

This clone counts as medium-sized. This chain joins TRBV2 and TRBJ1-6; D call uncertain. The V gene's germline CDR1 is SNHLY and CDR2 FYNNEI. V was pared by 4 bases and J by 14 bases, with 18 bases between. The CDR3 is made up of 14 amino acids. The CDR3 nucleotides are TGTGCCAGCAGTGTGGGCGGAGGAGTTCAAGCCCTCCACTTT. It specifies CASSVGGGVQALHF.

The chain carries TRBV10-3 and TRBJ1-2; 7 bases map to TRBD1. With V trimmed by 10 bases and J by 0 bases, 5 bases remained unmatched. In germline, CDR1 is ENHRY, CDR2 SYGVKD. The CDR3 extends over 13 amino acids. CDR3 coding DNA: TGTGCCACCTGGGACAGCGCTAACTATGGCTACACCTTC. It encodes CATWDSANYGYTF.

The rearrangement joins TRBV28 to TRBJ2-7, with 9 bases fitting TRBD1. Per the germline V gene, CDR1 is MDHEN and CDR2 is SYDVKM. The trim removed 2 bases at V and 4 bases at J, leaving 9 bases unmatched. CDR3 length equals 16 residues. This CDR3 reads CASSLILGQGKYEQYF. The CDR3 DNA reads TGTGCCAGCAGTTTAATACTAGGACAGGGGAAATACGAGCAGTACTTC. The full variable domain, with the rest looked up from reference TRBV28 and TRBJ2-7, is DVKVTQSSRYLVKRTGEKVFLECVQDMDHENMFWYRQDPGLGLRLIYFSYDVKMKEKGDIPEGYSVSREKKERFSLILESASTNQTSMYLCASSLILGQGKYEQYFGPGTRLTVT.

The V call is TRBV4-1, the J call TRBJ2-1, with D perhaps matching TRBD1 (6 bases). The CDR3 runs 14 residues. The V gene's germline CDR1 is MGHRA and CDR2 YSYEKL. Trimming pared 3 bases from V and 8 bases from J, leaving 14 bases between. The CDR3 bases are TGCGCCAGCAGCCACAATGTACAGGGCTATGAGCAGTTCTTC. This gives the protein CASSHNVQGYEQFF.

This chain connects TRBV6-5 to TRBJ1-2; 7 nucleotides match TRBD1. Germline assignment: CDR1 MNHEY and CDR2 SVGAGI. V shed 2 bases, J shed 6 bases, and the junction held 6 bases outside the gene matches. The CDR3 sequence is 14 residues long. This CDR3 is CASSYREGADGYTF. CDR3 nucleotide sequence: TGTGCCAGCAGTTACCGAGAGGGGGCCGATGGCTACACCTTC.

This clone was counted a few times. The CDR3 nucleotides read TGTGCCAGCACCACGATTGGCGGGGGCAATGAGCAGTTCTTC. This gives the protein CASTTIGGGNEQFF. The chain has TRBV2 and TRBJ2-1; 7 bases are a match to TRBD2. Germline V gene data show CDR1 as SNHLY and CDR2 as FYNNEI. V shed 7 bases, J shed 6 bases, and the junction held 9 bases outside the gene matches. This CDR3 is built from 14 residues.

The chain is built from TRBV2 and TRBJ1-5; 8 bases align to TRBD1. The CDR3 extends over 16 amino acids. V lost 3 bases, J lost 4 bases, and 8 bases stayed unmatched. The germline V gene encodes CDR1 SNHLY and CDR2 FYNNEI. CDR3 loop: CASSEGRGRGNQPQHF. Written as DNA, the CDR3 is TGTGCCAGCAGTGAGGGCAGGGGGCGCGGGAATCAGCCCCAGCATTTT.

This chain links TRBV19 with TRBJ2-7; possible D gene TRBD1, 5 bases. Trimming took off 6 bases at V and 4 bases at J, with 19 bases between the two ends. Germline V gene sequence: CDR1 LNHDA, CDR2 SQIVND (reference sequence). The length of the CDR3 is 15 residues. CDR3 DNA sequence: TGTGCCAGTAGCCCAGGGTTGGGATCCCTATACGAGCAGTACTTC. Translation gives CASSPGLGSLYEQYF.

This clone occurred many times. The rearrangement uses TRBV5-1 and TRBJ2-2; 7 bases align to TRBD1. This CDR3 has 15 amino acids. Germline CDR1 SGHRS, CDR2 YFSETQ. V dropped 4 bases and J dropped 6; count of bases not matched to a gene: 9. Here the CDR3 reads CASSGGTAGPGELFF. CDR3 nucleotides: TGCGCCAGCAGCGGTGGGACAGCTGGGCCCGGGGAGCTGTTTTTT. Looking up the rest from reference TRBV5-1 and TRBJ2-2 gives the full variable domain: KAGVTQTPRYLIKTRGQQVTLSCSPISGHRSVSWYQQTPGQGLQFLFEYFSETQRNKGNFPGRFSGRQFSNSRSEMNVSTLELGDSALYLCASSGGTAGPGELFFGEGSRLTVL.